The clone carrying this T cell receptor beta chain was picked up a small number of times. What it recognizes is unknown. Data came from immunoSEQ multiplex PCR; TCRdb stores just in-frame clones and leaves some out. The sample consists of 150,000 or so clones, 60% to 85% of them appearing once. The sample is drawn from a study of cytotoxic CD8 clonotypes in ibrutinib-treated CLL. The CDR3 runs to 13 residues. Trimming shortened V by 2 bases and J by 10 bases, and 12 bases separated the two germline ends. Germline V lookup: CDR1 MNHEY, CDR2 SVGAGI. General study points: Under treatment, the uncommon public clonotypes either contracted or remained stable.

Sequencing was performed on PBMCs, taken after 24 months of ibrutinib treatment. The clonotype comes from a human donor with chronic lymphocytic leukemia. This chain links TRBV6-5 with TRBJ2-1; D tentatively reads TRBD1 or TRBD2 (7 bases each). CDR3 residues: CASSYPGGAEQFF. The CDR3 DNA reads as TGTGCCAGCAGTTACCCAGGGGGGGCGGAGCAGTTCTTC.